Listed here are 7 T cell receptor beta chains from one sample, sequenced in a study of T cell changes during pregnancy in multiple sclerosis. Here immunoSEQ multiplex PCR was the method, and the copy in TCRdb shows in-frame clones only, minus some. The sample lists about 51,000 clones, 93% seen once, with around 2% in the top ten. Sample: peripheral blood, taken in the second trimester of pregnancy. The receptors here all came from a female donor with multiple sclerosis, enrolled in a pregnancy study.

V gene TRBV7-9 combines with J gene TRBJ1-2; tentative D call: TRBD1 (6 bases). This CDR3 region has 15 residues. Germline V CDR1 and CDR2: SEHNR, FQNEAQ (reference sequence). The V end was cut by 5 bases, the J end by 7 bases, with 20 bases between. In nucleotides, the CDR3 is TGTGCCAGCAGCCAGGCGGGGGTTACCAGGGGTGGCTACACCTTC. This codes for CASSQAGVTRGGYTF.

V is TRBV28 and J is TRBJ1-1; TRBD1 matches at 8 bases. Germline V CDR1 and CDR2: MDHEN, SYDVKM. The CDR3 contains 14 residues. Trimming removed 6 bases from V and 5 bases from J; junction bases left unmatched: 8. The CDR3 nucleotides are TGTGCCAGCAGCCCCCTTACAGGGGGTACTGAAGCTTTCTTT. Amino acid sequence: CASSPLTGGTEAFF.

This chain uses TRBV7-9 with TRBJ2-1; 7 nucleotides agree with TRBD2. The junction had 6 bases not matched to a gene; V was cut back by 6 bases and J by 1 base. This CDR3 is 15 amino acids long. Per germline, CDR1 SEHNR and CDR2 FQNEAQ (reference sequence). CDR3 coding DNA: TGTGCCAGCAGGATCACAGCGGGGTCCTACAATGAGCAGTTCTTC. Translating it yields CASRITAGSYNEQFF. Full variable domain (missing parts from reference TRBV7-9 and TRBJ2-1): DTGVSQNPRHKITKRGQNVTFRCDPISEHNRLYWYRQTLGQGPEFLTYFQNEAQLEKSRLLSDRFSAERPKGSFSTLEIQRTEQGDSAMYLCASRITAGSYNEQFFGPGTRLTVL.

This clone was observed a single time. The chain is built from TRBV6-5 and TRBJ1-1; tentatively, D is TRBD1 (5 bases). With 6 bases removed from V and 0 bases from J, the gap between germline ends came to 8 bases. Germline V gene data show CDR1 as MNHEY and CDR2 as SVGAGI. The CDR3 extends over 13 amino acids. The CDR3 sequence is CASSRQLNTEAFF. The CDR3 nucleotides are TGTGCCAGCAGCCGACAGTTGAACACTGAAGCTTTCTTT.

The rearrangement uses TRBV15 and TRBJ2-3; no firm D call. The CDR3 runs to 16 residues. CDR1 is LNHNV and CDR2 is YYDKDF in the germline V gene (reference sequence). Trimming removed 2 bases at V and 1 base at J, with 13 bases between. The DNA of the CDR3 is TGTGCCACCAGCAGATACGAAAAGCCGGGCACAGATACGCAGTATTTT. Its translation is CATSRYEKPGTDTQYF.

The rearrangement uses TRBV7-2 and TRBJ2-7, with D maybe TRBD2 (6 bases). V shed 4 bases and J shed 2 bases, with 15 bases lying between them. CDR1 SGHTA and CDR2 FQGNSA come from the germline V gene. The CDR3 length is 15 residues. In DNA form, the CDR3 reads TGTGCCAGCAGCTCCCCGGGACTTGGACCCTACGAGCAGTACTTC. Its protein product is CASSSPGLGPYEQYF.

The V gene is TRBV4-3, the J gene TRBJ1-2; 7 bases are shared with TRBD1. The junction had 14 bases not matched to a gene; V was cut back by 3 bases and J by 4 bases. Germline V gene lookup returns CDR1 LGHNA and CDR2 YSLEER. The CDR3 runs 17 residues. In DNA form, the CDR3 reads TGCGCCAGCAGCCAGGGTGACAGGGTGGGAAAGCTCTATGGCTACACCTTC. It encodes CASSQGDRVGKLYGYTF.